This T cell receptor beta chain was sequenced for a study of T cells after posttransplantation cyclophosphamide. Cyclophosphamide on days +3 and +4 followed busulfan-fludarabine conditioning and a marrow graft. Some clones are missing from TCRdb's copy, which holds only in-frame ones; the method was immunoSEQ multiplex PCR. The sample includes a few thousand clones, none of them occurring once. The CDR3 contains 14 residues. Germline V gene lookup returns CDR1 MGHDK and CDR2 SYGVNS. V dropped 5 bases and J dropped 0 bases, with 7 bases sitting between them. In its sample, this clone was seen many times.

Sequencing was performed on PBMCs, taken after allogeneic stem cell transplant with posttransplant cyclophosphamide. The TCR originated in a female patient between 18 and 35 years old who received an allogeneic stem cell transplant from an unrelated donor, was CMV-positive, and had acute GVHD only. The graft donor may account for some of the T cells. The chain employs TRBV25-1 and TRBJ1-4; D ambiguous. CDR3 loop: CASSRVATNEKLFF. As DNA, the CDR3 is TGTGCCAGCAGTCGAGTTGCAACTAATGAAAAACTGTTTTTT.